This TCR beta chain was sequenced in a study of blood T cell repertoires in COVID-19. As for the study in general: Samples taken during acute and convalescent COVID-19 were collected in the United States, Italy and Spain. PBMCs, B-cell-depleted T cells, or T cells were the source of the cDNA or gDNA that made up the material.

How the authors handled the data: How many nucleated cells were present was estimated from reference gene primer amplification. The data were produced by immunoSEQ multiplex PCR, yet TCRdb's version contains in-frame clones alone and is incomplete. The V and J calls and clone size are taken from that table; D and trimming were inferred from the DNA. The data hold about 40,000 clones, with just under 80% observed a single time. The receptor was isolated from a man older than 75 with active or convalescent COVID-19. The sample taken for sequencing was peripheral blood.

DNA for the CDR3: TGTGCCAGCAGCTCTCGGGACAGGGCTTATAATTCACCCCTCCACTTT. It codes for CASSSRDRAYNSPLHF. J is TRBJ1-6 and V is TRBV13; 9 bases match TRBD1. Germline V gives CDR1 PRHDT, CDR2 FYEKMQ (reference sequence). This CDR3 contains 16 residues. V trimming: 4 bases; J trimming: 4 bases; junction bases outside the gene matches: 5.